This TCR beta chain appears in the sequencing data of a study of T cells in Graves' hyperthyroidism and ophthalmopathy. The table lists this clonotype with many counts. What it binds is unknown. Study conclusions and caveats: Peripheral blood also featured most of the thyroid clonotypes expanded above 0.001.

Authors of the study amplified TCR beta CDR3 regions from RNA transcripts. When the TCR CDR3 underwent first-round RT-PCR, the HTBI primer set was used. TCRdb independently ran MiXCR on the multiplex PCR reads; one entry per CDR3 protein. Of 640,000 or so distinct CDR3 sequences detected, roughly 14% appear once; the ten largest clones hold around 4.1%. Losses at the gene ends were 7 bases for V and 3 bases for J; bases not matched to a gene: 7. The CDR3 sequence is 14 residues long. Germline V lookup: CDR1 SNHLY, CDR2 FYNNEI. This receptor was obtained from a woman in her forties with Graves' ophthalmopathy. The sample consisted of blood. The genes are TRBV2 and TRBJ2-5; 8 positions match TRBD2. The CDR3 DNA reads TGTGCCAGCATCAAGGGACTAGAAGAAGAGACCCAGTACTTC. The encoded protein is CASIKGLEEETQYF.